One and the same sample provided the 19 T cell receptor beta chains below, sequenced in a study of blood T cell repertoires in COVID-19. TCRdb's table, derived via immunoSEQ multiplex PCR, lists solely in-frame clones and lacks some. The sample shows about 25,000 clones, roughly 80% of them seen only once. The sequencing input was peripheral blood. These receptors all stem from a woman of 80 years or more with acute or convalescent COVID-19.

This clone was counted between two and nine times. The J gene is TRBJ1-2, the V gene TRBV5-5, with a tentative D call TRBD1 (5 bases). Trimming pared 2 bases from V and 2 bases from J, leaving 13 bases between. CDR1 and CDR2 from the germline V gene are SGHKS and YYEKEE (reference sequence). CDR3 length equals 15 residues. The CDR3 nucleotides are TGTGCCAGCAGCTTTTATTTGACAGAAAACTATGGCTACACCTTC. Its protein product is CASSFYLTENYGYTF. Full variable domain (missing parts from reference TRBV5-5 and TRBJ1-2): DAGVTQSPTHLIKTRGQQVTLRCSPISGHKSVSWYQQVLGQGPQFIFQYYEKEERGRGNFPDRFSARQFPNYSSELNVNALLLGDSALYLCASSFYLTENYGYTFGSGTRLTVV.

The J gene is TRBJ2-3, the V gene TRBV18; 14 bases are shared with TRBD2. J lost 7 bases, V lost 3 bases, and 6 bases had no gene match. Germline V lookup: CDR1 KGHSH, CDR2 LQKENI. The CDR3 is made up of 16 amino acids. CDR3 sequence: CASSPGTSGGSHTQYF. The CDR3 DNA is TGTGCCAGCTCACCCGGGACTAGCGGGGGTTCACATACGCAGTATTTT. The full variable domain, completed using reference TRBV18 and TRBJ2-3, is NAGVMQNPRHLVRRRGQEARLRCSPMKGHSHVYWYRQLPEEGLKFMVYLQKENIIDESGMPKERFSAEFPKEGPSILRIQQVVRGDSAAYFCASSPGTSGGSHTQYFGPGTRLTVL.

The chain has TRBV14 and TRBJ1-1, with 12 bases lining up with TRBD1. Trimming at V came to 3 bases and at J to 3 bases, leaving 2 bases not matched to a gene. Germline V gene lookup returns CDR1 SGHDN and CDR2 FVKESK. The CDR3 loop spans 15 amino acids. In DNA form, the CDR3 reads TGTGCCAGCAGCCAGGGGGACAGGGGGCACACTGAAGCTTTCTTT. Protein sequence: CASSQGDRGHTEAFF.

This chain links TRBV4-2 with TRBJ2-7; D possibly corresponds to TRBD2 (6 bases). Germline assignment: CDR1 LGHNA and CDR2 YNFKEQ. Trimming took off 3 bases at V and 5 bases at J, with 17 bases between the two ends. The CDR3 extends over 15 amino acids. CDR3: CASSQAYTSTDEQYF. In DNA form, the CDR3 reads TGTGCCAGCAGCCAGGCGTATACTAGCACCGACGAGCAGTACTTC.

This rearrangement joins TRBV4-3 to TRBJ1-2, with TRBD1 matching over 10 bases. The junction had 7 bases not matched to a gene; V was cut back by 9 bases and J by 0 bases. The CDR3 extends over 15 amino acids. CDR1 is LGHNA and CDR2 is YSLEER in the germline V gene. CDR3 sequence reads: CARDPTGGANYGYTF. The CDR3 DNA follows: TGCGCCAGGGACCCGACAGGGGGCGCTAACTATGGCTACACCTTC.

The rearrangement joins TRBV27 to TRBJ1-1; the D gene is possibly TRBD1 (6 bases). The CDR3 loop spans 14 amino acids. Per germline, CDR1 MNHEY and CDR2 SMNVEV (reference sequence). The V end was cut by 5 bases, the J end by 4 bases, with 14 bases between. The CDR3 DNA sequence: TGTGCCAGCAGTCGGGACACCACGAGCACTGAAGCTTTCTTT. It translates to CASSRDTTSTEAFF.

The CDR3 loop is CATSRETGTLYNEQFF. CDR3 nucleotide sequence: TGTGCCACCAGCAGAGAGACGGGAACTTTGTACAATGAGCAGTTCTTC. V gene TRBV15 combines with J gene TRBJ2-1; maybe TRBD2 (5 bases). Per germline, CDR1 LNHNV and CDR2 YYDKDF (reference sequence). Trimming stripped 0 bases from V and 4 bases from J, with 13 bases between. The CDR3 runs to 16 residues.

The rearrangement links TRBV5-1 to TRBJ2-1; D gene ambiguous. Deletions cut 0 bases from V and 0 bases from J, with 7 bases between. There are 15 residues in the CDR3. Per the germline V gene, CDR1 is SGHRS and CDR2 is YFSETQ. CDR3 nucleotide sequence: TGCGCCAGCAGCTTGGAGCAATCCTCCTACAATGAGCAGTTCTTC. Translated: CASSLEQSSYNEQFF. Looking up the rest from reference TRBV5-1 and TRBJ2-1 gives the full variable domain: KAGVTQTPRYLIKTRGQQVTLSCSPISGHRSVSWYQQTPGQGLQFLFEYFSETQRNKGNFPGRFSGRQFSNSRSEMNVSTLELGDSALYLCASSLEQSSYNEQFFGPGTRLTVL.

A single count supports this clone. The rearrangement joins TRBV5-1 to TRBJ1-6; possible D gene TRBD1, 6 bases. This CDR3 contains 15 residues. Trimming removed 0 bases from V and 10 bases from J, with 14 bases in between. CDR1 is SGHRS, CDR2 YFSETQ, per germline. CDR3 residues: CASSLVGGEGSPLHF. CDR3 sequence (DNA): TGCGCCAGCAGCTTGGTTGGGGGCGAGGGGTCACCCCTCCACTTT.

The rearrangement joins TRBV19 to TRBJ1-1; no firm D call. Germline loops: CDR1 LNHDA, CDR2 SQIVND (reference sequence). The germline V and J ends were trimmed by 6 bases and 5 bases, with 16 bases remaining between them. This CDR3 contains 14 residues. The CDR3 coding sequence is TGTGCCAGTAGCCCGGGAATTATAGGTACTGAAGCTTTCTTT. It encodes CASSPGIIGTEAFF.

This chain joins TRBV14 and TRBJ2-1, with D possibly TRBD1 on 9 matching bases. The CDR3 has 20 residues. The germline gives CDR1 SGHDN, CDR2 FVKESK. The V end lost 4 bases, the J end lost 3 bases, and 28 bases lay between the germline ends. The CDR3 spells CASSPRDRVAGGSFYNEQFF. The CDR3 coding sequence is TGTGCCAGCAGCCCCCGGGACAGGGTGGCGGGAGGATCATTCTACAATGAGCAGTTCTTC.

CDR3 in amino acids: CASSHRAGGDTEAFF. Written as DNA, the CDR3 is TGTGCCAGCAGCCATAGGGCCGGCGGGGACACTGAAGCTTTCTTT. The chain is built from TRBV3-1 (or the pseudogene TRBV3-2) and TRBJ1-1; D uncertain. The CDR3 has 15 residues. The V end was cut by 3 bases, the J end by 3 bases, with 14 bases between. Germline V gene lookup returns CDR1 LGHDT and CDR2 YNNKEL (reference sequence).

The chain recombines TRBV4-1 with TRBJ1-2, with TRBD1 identical over 9 bases. Unmatched junction bases numbered 5, after V lost 1 base and J lost 2 bases. Germline CDR1 reads MGHRA; CDR2 reads YSYEKL. There are 16 residues in the CDR3. The CDR3 sequence: CASSQVAGQGNYGYTF. In DNA form, the CDR3 reads TGCGCCAGCAGCCAAGTAGCGGGACAGGGAAACTATGGCTACACCTTC.

The CDR3 loop reads CASSQDHSGGRETQYF. CDR3 in DNA: TGTGCCAGCAGCCAAGATCACAGCGGGGGGCGAGAAACCCAGTACTTC. The rearrangement joins TRBV3-1 (or the pseudogene TRBV3-2) to TRBJ2-5; TRBD2 aligns across 9 bases. V dropped 0 bases and J dropped 8; count of bases not matched to a gene: 10. CDR3 length: 16 residues. Germline CDR1 and CDR2: LGHDT and YNNKEL (reference sequence).

The chain links TRBV6-5 to TRBJ2-7; the D is unclear. V was trimmed by 0 bases and J by 1 base, leaving 13 bases between them. This CDR3 region has 16 residues. Germline V gene sequence: CDR1 MNHEY, CDR2 SVGAGI. CDR3 nucleotides: TGTGCCAGCAGTTACTCCACAAACTGGGCATCCTACGAGCAGTACTTC. It codes for CASSYSTNWASYEQYF.

Concerning this clone itself: A junction end diverges from the germline sequence, so it may reflect a read error. The chain has TRBV12-3 or TRBV12-4 and TRBJ1-3; 7 bases align to TRBD1. The CDR3 is made up of 11 amino acids. The CDR3 DNA reads TGTGCCAGCAAGAGGTCCGGAGACAGGGATTTT. Residues: CASKRSGDRDF.

V gene TRBV5-5 combines with J gene TRBJ1-1, with TRBD1 matching over 10 bases. From germline, CDR1 is SGHKS and CDR2 YYEKEE (reference sequence). The CDR3 runs to 14 residues. The J segment lost 3 bases and the V segment lost 4 bases, leaving 3 bases of the junction unmatched. Here the CDR3 DNA reads TGTGCCAGCAGCACGGGACAGGGGTACACTGAAGCTTTCTTT. Protein: CASSTGQGYTEAFF.

The genes are TRBV29-1 and TRBJ1-6; D not resolved. Germline V CDR1 and CDR2: SQVTM, ANQGSEA. The germline V and J ends were trimmed by 5 bases and 13 bases, with 15 bases remaining between them. The CDR3 is made up of 12 amino acids. The CDR3: CSVLDGSSPLHF. CDR3 coding DNA: TGCAGCGTTCTGGATGGCTCTAGCCCCCTCCACTTT.

V is TRBV5-1 and J is TRBJ2-1; 9 bases match TRBD2. Germline CDR1 is SGHRS and CDR2 is YFSETQ. The CDR3 is 17 amino acids. V dropped 3 bases and J dropped 5; count of bases not matched to a gene: 12. This CDR3 is CASSSLGGSGGNNEQFF. The CDR3 DNA follows: TGCGCCAGCAGCTCCCTCGGGGGGAGCGGGGGGAACAATGAGCAGTTCTTC.